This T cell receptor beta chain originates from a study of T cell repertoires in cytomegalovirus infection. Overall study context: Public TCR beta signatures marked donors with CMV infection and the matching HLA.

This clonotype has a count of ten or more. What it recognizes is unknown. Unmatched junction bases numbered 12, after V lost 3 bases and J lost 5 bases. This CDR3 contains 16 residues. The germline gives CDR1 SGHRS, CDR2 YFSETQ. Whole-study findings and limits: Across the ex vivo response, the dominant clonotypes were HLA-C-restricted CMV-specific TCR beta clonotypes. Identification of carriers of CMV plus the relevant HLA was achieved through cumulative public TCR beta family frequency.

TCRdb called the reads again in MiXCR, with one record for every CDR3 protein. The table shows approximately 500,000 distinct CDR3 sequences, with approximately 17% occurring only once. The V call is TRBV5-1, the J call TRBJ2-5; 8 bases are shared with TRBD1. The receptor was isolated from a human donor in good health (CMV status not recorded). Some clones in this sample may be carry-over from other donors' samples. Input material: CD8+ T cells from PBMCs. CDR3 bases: TGCGCCAGCAGCTCTCGGACAGGGCTGAACGGGGAGACCCAGTACTTC. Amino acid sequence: CASSSRTGLNGETQYF.